This TCR beta chain originates from a study of early T cells in non-severe SARS-CoV-2 infection. This clonotype was recorded many times. TCRdb re-analysed the 5' RACE reads in MiXCR, keeping a single row per CDR3 protein. The sample holds around 56,000 distinct CDR3 sequences, about 12% seen once. This CDR3 is built from 14 residues. Germline lookup yields CDR1 SGHTA and CDR2 FQGNSA. V lost 3 bases and J lost 2, with 10 bases in between. The receptor comes from an adult who was a healthcare worker with PCR-confirmed SARS-CoV-2 infection or an uninfected control (not recorded which). The chain couples TRBV7-2 to TRBJ1-2; D unclear. The sequenced sample was whole blood, obtained at baseline. CDR3 sequence reads: CASSFGFLNYGYTF. CDR3 nucleotide sequence: TGTGCCAGCAGCTTTGGCTTCCTGAACTATGGCTACACCTTC.